This T cell receptor beta chain comes out of a study of early T cells in non-severe SARS-CoV-2 infection. Study overall: The chains were unpaired, and the sequenced material was bulk RNA from unsorted whole blood.

This clonotype was seen many times. Its antigen is unknown. Trimming took 4 bases from V and 6 from J, leaving 5 bases between them. Germline V gives CDR1 SGHKS, CDR2 YYEKEE (reference sequence). This CDR3 contains 11 residues. Individually, cDNA molecules had unique molecular identifiers attached to them. Each CDR3 protein is one row after TCRdb ran MiXCR on the 5' RACE reads. Seen here are some 59,000 distinct CDR3 sequences, more than 9% observed once, and the top ten hold around 4.1%. Study outcomes and limitations: Reliance on VDJdb matching favored anti-spike CD8 responses; private and CD4 specificities were missed.

This clonotype was sampled from an adult who was a healthcare worker with PCR-confirmed SARS-CoV-2 infection or an uninfected control (not recorded which). This chain uses TRBV5-5 with TRBJ1-5; D gene uncertain. The sample was whole blood. In DNA form, the CDR3 reads TGTGCCAGCAGCCCAAGTCAGCCCCAGCATTTT. Its translation: CASSPSQPQHF.